This T cell receptor beta chain was obtained from a study of shared clonotypes between healthy human individuals. Germline CDR1 is SQVTM and CDR2 is ANQGSEA. The CDR3 is 14 residues long. Unmatched junction bases numbered 10, after V lost 7 bases and J lost 3 bases. The donors, healthy adults who were HIV-negative, had experienced no recent acute infections or vaccinations. Ten immunoSEQ deep assay plates were used by the authors to sequence unsorted PBMC DNA. Using immunoSEQ multiplex PCR, the repertoire was profiled, and TCRdb retains in-frame clones only, with some absent. The sample yields 530,000 or so clones, 60% to 80% seen once. This clone came up a few times.

This rearrangement joins TRBV29-1 to TRBJ1-1; 8 bases line up with TRBD1. The receptor was isolated from a woman in her thirties or forties in good health. Some clones in this sample may be carry-over from other donors' samples. Sequenced material: PBMCs. CDR3 amino acids: CSAGQGSGDTEAFF. CDR3 DNA: TGCAGCGCCGGACAGGGAAGTGGGGACACTGAAGCTTTCTTT.